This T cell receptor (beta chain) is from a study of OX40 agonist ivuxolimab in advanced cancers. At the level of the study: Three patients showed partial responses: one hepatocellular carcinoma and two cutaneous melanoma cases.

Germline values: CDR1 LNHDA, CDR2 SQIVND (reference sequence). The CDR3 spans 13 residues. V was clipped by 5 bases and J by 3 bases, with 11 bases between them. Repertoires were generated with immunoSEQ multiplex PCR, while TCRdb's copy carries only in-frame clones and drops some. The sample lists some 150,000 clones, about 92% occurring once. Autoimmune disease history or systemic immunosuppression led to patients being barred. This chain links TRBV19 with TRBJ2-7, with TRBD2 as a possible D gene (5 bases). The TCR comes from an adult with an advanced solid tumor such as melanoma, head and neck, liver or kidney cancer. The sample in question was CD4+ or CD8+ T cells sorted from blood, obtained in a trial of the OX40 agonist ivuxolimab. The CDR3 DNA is TGTGCCAGTAGTCGGACGGAGGACTACGAGCAGTACTTC. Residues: CASSRTEDYEQYF.